These T cell receptor beta chains were read from a single sample in a study of T cell responses to AZD1222 COVID-19 vaccine. Libraries were prepared by immunoSEQ multiplex PCR; TCRdb keeps only in-frame clonotypes and omits some of them. The sample gives roughly 130,000 clones, around 93% of which show up once; about 3% is in the top ten. Specimen: peripheral blood, collected on day 0 of AZD1222 vaccination. The receptors were gathered from an adult in good health. The CDR3 runs from the conserved cysteine through the conserved F or W. D genes are given only for firm matches. Clone sizes are given selectively: once, few, many, or a class where the clone is expanded.

J: TRBJ2-1
V: TRBV14
size: -
D: -
DNA: TGTGCCAGCAGCCAAGACGAGGGGAATGAGCAGTTCTTC
CDR3: CASSQDEGNEQFF

J: TRBJ1-6
V: TRBV10-3
size: -
D: -
DNA: TGTGCCATCAGTGAGCCCCAAGGGGGGACATATGGTTCACCCCTCCACTTT
CDR3: CAISEPQGGTYGSPLHF

J: TRBJ2-1
V: TRBV30
size: -
D: TRBD2
DNA: TGTGCCTGGAGCGCGACTAGCATCCCTGAGCAGTTCTTC
CDR3: CAWSATSIPEQFF

J: TRBJ2-2
V: TRBV25-1
size: -
D: TRBD2
DNA: TGTGCCAGCGGCCGGGAGGAGGGACCCGGGGAGCTGTTTTTT
CDR3: CASGREEGPGELFF

J: TRBJ1-5
V: TRBV30
size: -
D: -
DNA: TGTGCCTGGAGGCAGGTTCCCCCTAGCAATCAGCCCCAGCATTTT
CDR3: CAWRQVPPSNQPQHF

J: TRBJ2-5
V: TRBV18
size: -
D: -
DNA: TGTGCCAGCTCACAGGACCTTGAGACCCAGTACTTC
CDR3: CASSQDLETQYF

J: TRBJ2-7
V: TRBV12-3/TRBV12-4
size: -
D: TRBD1
DNA: TGTGCCAGCAGGGGGACAGGGTCCTACGAGCAGTACTTC
CDR3: CASRGTGSYEQYF

J: TRBJ2-7
V: TRBV7-6
size: -
D: -
DNA: TGTGCCAGCAGCTTTCAGGGCGAGCAGTACTTC
CDR3: CASSFQGEQYF

J: TRBJ1-5
V: TRBV23-1
size: once
D: TRBD1
DNA: TGCGCCAGCATTTCTCGACAGGGGTACAATCAGCCCCAGCATTTT
CDR3: CASISRQGYNQPQHF

J: TRBJ1-1
V: TRBV9
size: -
D: -
DNA: TGTGCCAGCAGCCCCCAGCCGAACACTGAAGCTTTCTTT
CDR3: CASSPQPNTEAFF

J: TRBJ1-5
V: TRBV11-2
size: -
D: -
DNA: TGTGCCAGCAGCTTAGGACATCAGATCTCCACTAGCAATCAGCCCCAGCATTTT
CDR3: CASSLGHQISTSNQPQHF

J: TRBJ1-1
V: TRBV18
size: -
D: TRBD1
DNA: TGTGCCAGCTCACCACTCAGGGGGCTCGAAACTGAAGCTTTCTTT
CDR3: CASSPLRGLETEAFF

J: TRBJ1-2
V: TRBV7-9
size: -
D: -
DNA: TGTGCCAGCAGCTTGGGGGACACGTCCGACTACACCTTC
CDR3: CASSLGDTSDYTF

J: TRBJ1-2
V: TRBV15
size: -
D: -
DNA: TGTGCCACCAGCAGAGACCCAGGGGCGGTCTATGGCTACACCTTC
CDR3: CATSRDPGAVYGYTF

J: TRBJ1-1
V: TRBV12-3/TRBV12-4
size: -
D: -
DNA: TGTGCCAGCAGTTACGGACCGAACACTGAAGCTTTCTTT
CDR3: CASSYGPNTEAFF

J: TRBJ1-5
V: TRBV12-3/TRBV12-4
size: once
D: -
DNA: TGTGCCAGCAGCCCTAAGGGGAATCAGCCCCAGCATTTT
CDR3: CASSPKGNQPQHF